This is a list of T cell receptor beta chains from one sample in a study of low-dose radiotherapy and immunotherapy resistance in tumors. Each CDR3 protein gets one entry after TCRdb re-called the reads with MiXCR. The sample carries more than 50,000 distinct CDR3 sequences, less than 25% recorded once. The input for sequencing was PBMCs, taken before treatment. The receptor set was obtained from a male donor with prostate cancer. Each CDR3 is given with its conserved first and last residue. A D gene is named only where the DNA matches it firmly. Part of the rows lack a size; the others show once, few, many or a class for expanded clones.

v_gene: TRBV29-1; d_gene: NA; j_gene: TRBJ2-1; abundance: many; CDR3nt: TGCAGCGTTGAACGGACTGGGGACTACAATGAGCAGTTCTTC; CDR3aa: CSVERTGDYNEQFF
v_gene: TRBV21-1; d_gene: NA; j_gene: TRBJ1-5; abundance: many; CDR3nt: TGTGCCAGCAGCAAAAGGGCCCTTTATAGCAATCAGCCCCAGCATTTT; CDR3aa: CASSKRALYSNQPQHF
v_gene: TRBV15; d_gene: TRBD1; j_gene: TRBJ1-1; abundance: many; CDR3nt: TGTGCCACCAGCAGGCGGACAGGGGGCATCACTGAAGCTTTCTTT; CDR3aa: CATSRRTGGITEAFF
v_gene: TRBV20-1; d_gene: TRBD2; j_gene: TRBJ2-5; abundance: many; CDR3nt: TGCAGTGGAAGCGGGATTCACCAGACCCAGTACTTC; CDR3aa: CSGSGIHQTQYF
v_gene: TRBV3-1; d_gene: NA; j_gene: TRBJ1-2; abundance: many; CDR3nt: TGTGCCAGCAGCCAAACCTCCGGGCCAAAGAATGGCTACACCTTC; CDR3aa: CASSQTSGPKNGYTF
v_gene: TRBV7-8; d_gene: TRBD2; j_gene: TRBJ2-1; abundance: many; CDR3nt: TGTGCCAGCAGCTTAGGGAGACCGGGACTAGCGGGCGATGAGCAGTTCTTC; CDR3aa: CASSLGRPGLAGDEQFF
v_gene: TRBV7-9; d_gene: TRBD1; j_gene: TRBJ2-7; abundance: NA; CDR3nt: TGTGCCAGCAGCCGACCGGGACAGGGGGCCTACGAGCAGTACTTC; CDR3aa: CASSRPGQGAYEQYF
v_gene: TRBV18; d_gene: TRBD1; j_gene: TRBJ2-7; abundance: many; CDR3nt: TGTGCCAGCTCACCAAATCGACAGGGGCCGGGGGAAGGCCCGTACTTC; CDR3aa: CASSPNRQGPGEGPYF
v_gene: TRBV5-1; d_gene: TRBD1; j_gene: TRBJ1-1; abundance: NA; CDR3nt: TGCGCCAGCAAGGGGACAGAGAACACTGAAGCTTTCTTT; CDR3aa: CASKGTENTEAFF
v_gene: TRBV20-1; d_gene: NA; j_gene: TRBJ2-2; abundance: few; CDR3nt: TGCAGTGCAGACCCCAGTAATACCGGGGAGCTGTTTTTT; CDR3aa: CSADPSNTGELFF
v_gene: TRBV3-1; d_gene: TRBD1; j_gene: TRBJ2-2; abundance: once; CDR3nt: TGTGCCAGCACGCCGCGGACAGGGGATGGCGGGGAGCTGTTTTTT; CDR3aa: CASTPRTGDGGELFF
v_gene: TRBV6-5; d_gene: TRBD2; j_gene: TRBJ2-1; abundance: many; CDR3nt: TGTGCCAGCAGGGGACTAGCGGGAAGACGGGAGCAGTTCTTC; CDR3aa: CASRGLAGRREQFF
v_gene: TRBV5-1; d_gene: TRBD2; j_gene: TRBJ2-7; abundance: many; CDR3nt: TGTGCCAGCAGCCAGCCCCCGGGGAGGGTCTACGAGCAGTACTTC; CDR3aa: CASSQPPGRVYEQYF
v_gene: TRBV7-9; d_gene: NA; j_gene: TRBJ2-3; abundance: many; CDR3nt: TGTGCCAGCAGCCCAGAAACAGATACGCAGTATTTT; CDR3aa: CASSPETDTQYF
v_gene: TRBV10-3; d_gene: TRBD2; j_gene: TRBJ2-7; abundance: many; CDR3nt: TGTGCCATCAGTGACAAGCTAGCGGGAGCGTTCGGGCAGTACTTC; CDR3aa: CAISDKLAGAFGQYF
v_gene: TRBV11-3; d_gene: TRBD2; j_gene: TRBJ2-1; abundance: many; CDR3nt: TGTGCCAGCAGCTTAGGTCGGCGGGAGACACTCAATGAGCAGTTCTTC; CDR3aa: CASSLGRRETLNEQFF
v_gene: TRBV20-1; d_gene: NA; j_gene: TRBJ2-7; abundance: many; CDR3nt: TGCAGTGCTAGGTGGGGGGTCTCCTACGAGCAGTACTTC; CDR3aa: CSARWGVSYEQYF
v_gene: TRBV7-2; d_gene: TRBD1; j_gene: TRBJ1-4; abundance: many; CDR3nt: TGTGCCAGCAGCTTGGACAGGGGCAGGGAAAAACTGTTTTTT; CDR3aa: CASSLDRGREKLFF
v_gene: TRBV6-2/TRBV6-3; d_gene: NA; j_gene: TRBJ2-2; abundance: NA; CDR3nt: TGTGCCAGCACCTCAGGTGGGGGAGAGAACACCGGGGAGCTGTTTTTT; CDR3aa: CASTSGGGENTGELFF
v_gene: TRBV28; d_gene: TRBD2; j_gene: TRBJ2-3; abundance: many; CDR3nt: TGTGCCAGCAGTTTGCGCGGGAGAGCGCGCACAGATACGCAGTATTTT; CDR3aa: CASSLRGRARTDTQYF